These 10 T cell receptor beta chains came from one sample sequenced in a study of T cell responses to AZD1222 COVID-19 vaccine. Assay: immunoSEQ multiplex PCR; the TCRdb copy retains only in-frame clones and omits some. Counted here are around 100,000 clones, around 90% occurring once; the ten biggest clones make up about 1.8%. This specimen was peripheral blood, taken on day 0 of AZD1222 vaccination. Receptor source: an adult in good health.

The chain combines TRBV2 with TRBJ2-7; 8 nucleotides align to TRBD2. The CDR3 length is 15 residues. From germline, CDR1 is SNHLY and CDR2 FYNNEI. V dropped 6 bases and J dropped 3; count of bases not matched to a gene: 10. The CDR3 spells CASSGRGERFYEQYF. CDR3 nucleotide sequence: TGTGCCAGCAGCGGGAGGGGCGAGAGATTCTACGAGCAGTACTTC.

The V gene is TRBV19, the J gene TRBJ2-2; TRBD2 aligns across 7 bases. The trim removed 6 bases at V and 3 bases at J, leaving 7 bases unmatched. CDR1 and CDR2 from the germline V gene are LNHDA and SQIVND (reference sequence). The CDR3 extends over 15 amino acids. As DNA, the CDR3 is TGTGCCAGTAGGGAGCGGGGTTCACACACCGGGGAGCTGTTTTTT. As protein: CASRERGSHTGELFF.

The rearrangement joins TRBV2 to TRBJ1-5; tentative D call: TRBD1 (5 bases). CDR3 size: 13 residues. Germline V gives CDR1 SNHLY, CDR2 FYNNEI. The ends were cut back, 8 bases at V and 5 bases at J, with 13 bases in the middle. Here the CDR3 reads CASGAMRDQPQHF. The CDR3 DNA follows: TGTGCCAGCGGGGCAATGCGGGATCAGCCCCAGCATTTT.

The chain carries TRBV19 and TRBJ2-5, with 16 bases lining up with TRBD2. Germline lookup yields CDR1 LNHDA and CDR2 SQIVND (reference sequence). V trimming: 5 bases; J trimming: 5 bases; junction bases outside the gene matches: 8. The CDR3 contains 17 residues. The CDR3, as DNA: TGTGCCAGTAGTGGGGGACTAGCGGGAGGGCCGGGTGAGACCCAGTACTTC. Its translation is CASSGGLAGGPGETQYF.

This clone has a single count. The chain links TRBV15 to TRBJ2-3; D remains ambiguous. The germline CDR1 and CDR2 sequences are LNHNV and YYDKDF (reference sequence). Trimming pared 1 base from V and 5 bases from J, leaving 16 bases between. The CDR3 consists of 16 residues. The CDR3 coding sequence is TGTGCCACCAGCAGAGGAGGCGGCCGAGAGGAAGATACGCAGTATTTT. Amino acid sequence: CATSRGGGREEDTQYF.

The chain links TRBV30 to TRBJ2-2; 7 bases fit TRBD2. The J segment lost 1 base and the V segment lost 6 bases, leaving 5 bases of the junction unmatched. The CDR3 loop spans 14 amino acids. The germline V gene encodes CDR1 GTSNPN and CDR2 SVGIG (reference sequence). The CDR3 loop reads CACLAGQNTGELFF. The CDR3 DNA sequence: TGTGCCTGTTTAGCGGGCCAGAACACCGGGGAGCTGTTTTTT.

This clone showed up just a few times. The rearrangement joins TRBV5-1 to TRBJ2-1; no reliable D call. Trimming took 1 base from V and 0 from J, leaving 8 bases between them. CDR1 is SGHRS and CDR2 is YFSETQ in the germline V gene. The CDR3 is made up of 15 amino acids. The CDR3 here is CASSLTVSSYNEQFF. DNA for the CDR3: TGCGCCAGCAGCTTGACGGTAAGCTCCTACAATGAGCAGTTCTTC.

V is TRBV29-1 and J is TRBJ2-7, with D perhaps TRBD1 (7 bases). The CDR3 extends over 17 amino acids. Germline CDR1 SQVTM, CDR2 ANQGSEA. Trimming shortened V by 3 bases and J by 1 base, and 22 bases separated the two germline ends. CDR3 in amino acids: CSVDLGGYRDRSYEQYF. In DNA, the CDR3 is TGCAGCGTTGACCTGGGAGGATACCGGGACAGATCCTACGAGCAGTACTTC.

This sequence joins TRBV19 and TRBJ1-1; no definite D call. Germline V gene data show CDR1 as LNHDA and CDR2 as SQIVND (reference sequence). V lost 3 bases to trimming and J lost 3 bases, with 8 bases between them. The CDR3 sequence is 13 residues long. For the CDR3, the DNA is TGTGCCAGTAGTATGGTGGACGACACTGAAGCTTTCTTT. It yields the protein CASSMVDDTEAFF.

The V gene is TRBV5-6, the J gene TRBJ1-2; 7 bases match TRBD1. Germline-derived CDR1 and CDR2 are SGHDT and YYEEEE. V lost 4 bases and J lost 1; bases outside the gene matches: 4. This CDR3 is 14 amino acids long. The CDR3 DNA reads TGTGCCAGCAGCCGACAGGGTATTAACTATGGCTACACCTTC. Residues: CASSRQGINYGYTF. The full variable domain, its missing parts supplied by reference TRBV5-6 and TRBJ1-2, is DAGVTQSPTHLIKTRGQQVTLRCSPKSGHDTVSWYQQALGQGPQFIFQYYEEEERQRGNFPDRFSGHQFPNYSSELNVNALLLGDSALYLCASSRQGINYGYTFGSGTRLTVV.